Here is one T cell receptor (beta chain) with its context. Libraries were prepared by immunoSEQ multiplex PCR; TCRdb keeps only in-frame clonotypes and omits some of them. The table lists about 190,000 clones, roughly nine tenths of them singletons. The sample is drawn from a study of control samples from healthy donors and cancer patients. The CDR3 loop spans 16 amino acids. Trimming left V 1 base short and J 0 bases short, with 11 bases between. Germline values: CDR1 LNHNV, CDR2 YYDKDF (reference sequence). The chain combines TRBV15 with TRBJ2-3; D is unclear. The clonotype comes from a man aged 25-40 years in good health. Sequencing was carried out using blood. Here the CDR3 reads CATSRVRSSSTDTQYF. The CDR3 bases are TGTGCCACCAGCAGAGTGAGGAGCTCTAGCACAGATACGCAGTATTTT.